Listed here is a single TCR beta chain. Authors' data handling: Using reference gene primer amplification, nucleated cell counts were estimated. Clones were read by immunoSEQ multiplex PCR, and TCRdb kept only the in-frame ones, dropping some. That table supplies the V and J calls and clone size; D and trimming were determined from the DNA. The sample carries 300,000 to 400,000 clones, approximately 87% recorded once. These data are taken from a study of blood T cell repertoires in COVID-19. Background on the study: PBMCs, B-cell-depleted T cells, or T cells provided the cDNA or gDNA that made up the material.

Per germline, CDR1 SGHDN and CDR2 FVKESK. V was clipped by 4 bases and J by 1 base, with 17 bases between them. The CDR3 runs 18 residues. The rearrangement joins TRBV14 to TRBJ2-6; perhaps TRBD1 as D (5 bases). This TCR derives from a woman in her forties or fifties with COVID-19, enrolled during active disease. Sequencing was done on a sample of peripheral blood. The CDR3 sequence: CASSPPWGAPSGANVLTF. The DNA for the CDR3 is TGTGCCAGCAGCCCCCCTTGGGGCGCACCTTCTGGGGCCAACGTCCTGACTTTC.